This entry describes one TCR beta chain. Germline CDR1 ENHRY, CDR2 SYGVKD. J was trimmed by 1 base and V by 6 bases; bases with no gene match: 9. The CDR3 sequence is 17 residues long. PBMCs, at least 6 million per sample, were isolated. This entry comes from a study of blood T cells in healthy people across ages. With a J-beta primer mix and a sample-barcoded 5' primer, a second PCR ran about 7 to 11 cycles. Each single sample gave us at least 2.5 million CDR3-containing paired-end reads. Each CDR3 protein gets one entry after TCRdb re-called the 5' RACE reads with MiXCR. The table has approximately 1.5 million distinct CDR3 sequences, around 36% seen once.

This clonotype originated in a woman younger than 45 in good health. This chain uses TRBV10-3 with TRBJ2-2, with 9 bases identical to TRBD1. Sequencing used blood. CDR3 coding DNA: TGTGCCATCAGCAACAGAGCGGGACAGGGGAACACCGGGGAGCTGTTTTTT. It translates to CAISNRAGQGNTGELFF.